This entry lists 21 T cell receptor beta chains sequenced from one sample in a study of T cell changes during pregnancy in multiple sclerosis. Produced via immunoSEQ multiplex PCR; TCRdb's table is partial and in-frame only. The data hold under 50,000 clones, with 90% to 95% observed a single time. The input for sequencing was CD4+ T cells from peripheral blood mononuclear cells, taken in the second trimester of pregnancy. The receptors come from a female donor in good health, enrolled as a control in a pregnancy study.

The chain has TRBV6-1 and TRBJ1-2; unclear D gene. Germline V CDR1 and CDR2: MNHNS, SASEGT. The CDR3 sequence is 15 residues long. V was shortened by 2 bases and J by 5 bases, with 15 bases between the two germline ends. CDR3 bases: TGTGCCAGCAGTGAACCCATGCTGCAGGTGTATGGCTACACCTTC. This sequence encodes CASSEPMLQVYGYTF.

The chain has TRBV10-3 and TRBJ2-1; D unclear. The CDR3 runs to 15 residues. Trimming took 2 bases from V and 6 from J, leaving 14 bases between them. Germline CDR1 is ENHRY and CDR2 is SYGVKD. As DNA, the CDR3 is TGTGCCATCAGTGAGGACTCCCTACTAAGCAATGAGCAGTTCTTC. Translation: CAISEDSLLSNEQFF.

This clone was found once. The V call is TRBV18, the J call TRBJ2-6; no reliable D call. This CDR3 has 18 amino acids. V was cut by 3 bases and J by 2 bases, with 17 bases left in between. Germline V gene lookup returns CDR1 KGHSH and CDR2 LQKENI. The CDR3 here is CASSPSGGMGAGANVLTF. The CDR3 coding sequence is TGTGCCAGCTCACCTTCCGGTGGAATGGGCGCTGGGGCCAACGTCCTGACTTTC. Filled out from reference TRBV18 and TRBJ2-6, the complete variable domain reads NAGVMQNPRHLVRRRGQEARLRCSPMKGHSHVYWYRQLPEEGLKFMVYLQKENIIDESGMPKERFSAEFPKEGPSILRIQQVVRGDSAAYFCASSPSGGMGAGANVLTFGAGSRLTVL.

This chain uses TRBV10-3 with TRBJ1-2; D not certain. Trimming cost V 2 bases and J 4 bases, with 11 bases left between them. The length of the CDR3 is 14 residues. Germline-derived CDR1 and CDR2 are ENHRY and SYGVKD. CDR3 residues: CAISEPGLVYGYTF. The CDR3 bases are TGTGCCATCAGTGAGCCCGGGTTAGTCTATGGCTACACCTTC.

The genes are TRBV19 and TRBJ1-1, with D possibly matching TRBD1 (6 bases). The germline gives CDR1 LNHDA, CDR2 SQIVND (reference sequence). The V and J ends lost 3 bases and 1 base respectively, with 9 bases between them. CDR3 size: 14 residues. The CDR3: CASSIPTGNTEAFF. The DNA of the CDR3 is TGTGCCAGTAGTATCCCGACAGGGAACACTGAAGCTTTCTTT.

The V gene is TRBV5-1, the J gene TRBJ2-1; D uncertain. Germline lookup yields CDR1 SGHRS and CDR2 YFSETQ. V was pared by 1 base and J by 5 bases, with 4 bases between. The CDR3 extends over 12 amino acids. For the CDR3, the DNA is TGCGCCAGCAGCTTGACAGACAATGAGCAGTTCTTC. It encodes CASSLTDNEQFF.

V gene TRBV14 combines with J gene TRBJ2-7, with D possibly being TRBD2 (5 bases). Deletions cut 2 bases from V and 6 bases from J, with 11 bases between. The CDR3 loop spans 13 amino acids. Germline V gene sequence: CDR1 SGHDN, CDR2 FVKESK. In nucleotides, the CDR3 is TGTGCCAGCAGCCAACGAGGGCCTACCGAGCAGTACTTC. This gives the protein CASSQRGPTEQYF.

This clone was found once. This sequence joins TRBV27 and TRBJ1-6; D not certain. Germline CDR1 reads MNHEY; CDR2 reads SMNVEV (reference sequence). CDR3 size: 15 residues. V lost 7 bases to trimming and J lost 9 bases, with 19 bases between them. The chain's CDR3 is CASKLEFGGGSPLHF. In DNA, the CDR3 is TGTGCCAGCAAACTGGAGTTCGGAGGTGGTTCACCCCTCCACTTT.

The rearrangement links TRBV7-2 to TRBJ2-3, with TRBD2 matching over 12 bases. Germline values: CDR1 SGHTA, CDR2 FQGNSA. The CDR3 covers 15 residues. The ends lost 4 bases at V and 6 bases at J; junction bases unmatched: 5. The CDR3 coding sequence is TGTGCCAGCAGCTCTAGCGGGGGGGCCACGGATACGCAGTATTTT. The encoded protein is CASSSSGGATDTQYF.

The chain joins TRBV21-1 to TRBJ1-2; the D call TRBD1 from the table was never checked on the DNA. TRBV21-1 is given as a pseudogene. There are 15 residues in the CDR3. CDR3 nucleotides: TGTGCCAGCAGCAAAGTTCGGACAGGAATCTATGGCTACACCTTC. As protein: CASSKVRTGIYGYTF.

The DNA for the CDR3 is TGTGCCAGCAGCTTAACCGGGACAGTATCCTACGAGCAGTACTTC. Translation gives CASSLTGTVSYEQYF. This chain links TRBV7-9 with TRBJ2-5; 7 bases are shared with TRBD1. TRBJ2-7 matches the DNA end more closely, so the J call is doubtful. CDR3 length: 15 amino acids. Germline loops: CDR1 SEHNR, CDR2 FQNEAQ (reference sequence).

This sequence joins TRBV28 and TRBJ1-2, with D unresolved. V was trimmed by 7 bases and J by 4 bases, leaving 7 bases between them. The germline gives CDR1 MDHEN, CDR2 SYDVKM. CDR3 size: 11 residues. The CDR3 sequence is CASIGIYGYTF. The CDR3 DNA sequence: TGTGCCAGCATCGGTATCTATGGCTACACCTTC.

This clone has only one observation. This chain connects TRBV4-3 to TRBJ2-7, with a weak D call TRBD1 (6 bases). The V gene's germline CDR1 is LGHNA and CDR2 YSLEER. The CDR3 contains 14 residues. V was cut by 1 base and J by 6 bases, with 13 bases left in between. CDR3 nucleotide sequence: TGCGCCAGCAGCCAAGTCCAGGGGCGGGTCGAGCAGTACTTC. Amino acid sequence: CASSQVQGRVEQYF.

The chain employs TRBV6-5 and TRBJ1-2, with 7 positions matching TRBD1. Germline V gene lookup returns CDR1 MNHEY and CDR2 SVGAGI. With V trimmed by 5 bases and J by 2 bases, 8 bases remained unmatched. The CDR3 spans 15 residues. The CDR3 loop is CASSPFRDRNYGYTF. CDR3 sequence (DNA): TGTGCCAGCAGTCCCTTCCGGGACAGAAACTATGGCTACACCTTC.

The rearrangement links TRBV6-1 to TRBJ2-7; D is perhaps TRBD2 (5 bases). The germline CDR1 and CDR2 sequences are MNHNS and SASEGT. CDR3 length: 11 amino acids. Trimming stripped 11 bases from V and 7 bases from J, with 15 bases between. Here the CDR3 reads CADWVGREQYF. Written as DNA, the CDR3 is TGTGCCGACTGGGTTGGGAGAGAGCAGTACTTC.

The chain links TRBV25-1 to TRBJ2-5; 12 nucleotides match TRBD2. This CDR3 has 16 residues. J was trimmed by 5 bases and V by 3 bases; bases with no gene match: 7. CDR1 is MGHDK and CDR2 is SYGVNS in the germline V gene. DNA of the CDR3: TGTGCCAGCAGTGAGGCTAGCGGGGGGGCCAGGGAGACCCAGTACTTC. Its protein product is CASSEASGGARETQYF.

The gene calls are TRBV5-1 and TRBJ2-5; 8 bases align to TRBD1. CDR3 length equals 14 residues. The ends lost 5 bases at V and 5 bases at J; junction bases unmatched: 8. Germline V lookup: CDR1 SGHRS, CDR2 YFSETQ. The CDR3 DNA reads TGCGCCAGCAGGCCACCAGGGGGCTGGGAGACCCAGTACTTC. This encodes CASRPPGGWETQYF.

The V call is TRBV7-9, the J call TRBJ1-6; D possibly corresponds to TRBD1 (6 bases). The CDR3 is made up of 16 amino acids. V lost 5 bases and J 12 bases, leaving 23 bases between the germline ends. CDR1 is SEHNR, CDR2 FQNEAQ, per germline (reference sequence). In nucleotides, the CDR3 is TGTGCCAGCAGCCCACTTAGGGGGAACCAGCCTATACCCCTCCACTTT. It translates to CASSPLRGNQPIPLHF.

The V gene is TRBV6-5, the J gene TRBJ2-5, with 8 bases that match TRBD2. Unmatched junction bases numbered 0, after V lost 7 bases and J lost 5 bases. The CDR3 totals 11 residues. Germline CDR1 is MNHEY and CDR2 is SVGAGI. The CDR3 region has the DNA TGTGCCAGCACGGGGGGGGAGACCCAGTACTTC. Protein product: CASTGGETQYF.

The CDR3 DNA reads as TGTGCCAGCAGTTACTCGAGGGAGACCCAGTACTTC. It specifies CASSYSRETQYF. This chain uses TRBV6-6 with TRBJ2-5; no clear D gene. Trimming took off 0 bases at V and 5 bases at J, with 4 bases between the two ends. Germline V CDR1 and CDR2: MNHNY, SVGAGI (reference sequence). The CDR3 is 12 residues long.

The rearrangement uses TRBV7-2 and TRBJ1-2, with TRBD1 matching over 10 bases. The CDR3 covers 15 residues. After removal of 1 base from V and 7 bases from J, the junction contained 6 bases not matched to a gene. The V gene's germline CDR1 is SGHTA and CDR2 FQGNSA. DNA for the CDR3: TGTGCCAGCAGCTTAGGGGACAGGGGTGCTCGTGGCTACACCTTC. This gives the protein CASSLGDRGARGYTF. Supplemented by reference TRBV7-2 and TRBJ1-2, the full variable domain reads GAGVSQSPSNKVTEKGKDVELRCDPISGHTALYWYRQSLGQGLEFLIYFQGNSAPDKSGLPSDRFSAERTGGSVSTLTIQRTQQEDSAVYLCASSLGDRGARGYTFGSGTRLTVV.